A single sample gave rise to the 20 T cell receptor beta chains below, sequenced in a study of blood T cell repertoires in COVID-19. Clones were sequenced by immunoSEQ multiplex PCR, and TCRdb holds only the in-frame ones, with some missing. The sample has some 130,000 clones, 85% seen once. Sequencing was done on a sample of peripheral blood. These receptors were obtained from a man of 80 years or more with acute or convalescent COVID-19.

This sequence joins TRBV11-2 and TRBJ2-1; 7 bases fit TRBD1. The J segment lost 9 bases and the V segment lost 8 bases, leaving 13 bases of the junction unmatched. Looked up from germline, CDR1 is SGHAT and CDR2 is FQNNGV. CDR3 length: 14 amino acids. The CDR3 nucleotides are TGTGCCAGCCGGGACAGACAGAACTGGGGTGAGCAGTTCTTC. This sequence encodes CASRDRQNWGEQFF.

The chain combines TRBV2 with TRBJ1-1; TRBD1 matches 9 bases. With V trimmed by 6 bases and J by 11 bases, 10 bases remained unmatched. This CDR3 contains 13 residues. Germline values: CDR1 SNHLY, CDR2 FYNNEI. The DNA of the CDR3 is TGTGCCAGCAGGCGGGACAGGGAACTTGAGGCTTTCTTT. Translation gives CASRRDRELEAFF.

This chain uses TRBV7-2 with TRBJ2-1; 7 nucleotides agree with TRBD1. V lost 2 bases, J lost 15 bases, and 7 bases stayed unmatched. Germline V gene lookup returns CDR1 SGHTA and CDR2 FQGNSA. The CDR3 length is 12 residues. The CDR3 region is CASSLYIQGPFF. The CDR3 nucleotides are TGTGCCAGCAGCTTATATATACAGGGGCCGTTCTTC.

The rearrangement joins TRBV5-6 to TRBJ1-2; D gene ambiguous. V was cut by 2 bases and J by 4 bases, with 15 bases left in between. The CDR3 length is 15 residues. Germline-derived CDR1 and CDR2 are SGHDT and YYEEEE. CDR3 sequence (DNA): TGTGCCAGCAGCTTTGACACCTCGCCCCTCTATGGCTACACCTTC. It yields the protein CASSFDTSPLYGYTF.

The J gene is TRBJ2-1, the V gene TRBV28; TRBD2 is a possible D gene (5 bases). CDR3 length: 13 residues. From germline, CDR1 is MDHEN and CDR2 SYDVKM. V lost 8 bases and J 5 bases, leaving 13 bases between the germline ends. CDR3 nucleotide sequence: TGTGCCAGCTTAAGCGGCGGAGACAATGAGCAGTTCTTC. It specifies CASLSGGDNEQFF.

The chain carries TRBV10-3 and TRBJ2-4; 7 nucleotides line up with TRBD1. Germline assignment: CDR1 ENHRY and CDR2 SYGVKD. This CDR3 has 17 amino acids. J was trimmed by 0 bases and V by 1 base; bases with no gene match: 6. The CDR3 DNA reads TGTGCCATCAGTGAGTACGGGACAGATATAGCCAAAAACATTCAGTACTTC. Its translation is CAISEYGTDIAKNIQYF.

V is TRBV7-2 and J is TRBJ2-7, with 7 bases aligning to TRBD2. The CDR3 totals 16 residues. Germline CDR1 and CDR2: SGHTA and FQGNSA. V lost 2 bases to trimming and J lost 7 bases; unmatched junction nucleotides: 14. DNA for the CDR3: TGTGCCAGCAGCTTATGGATGGGGGGGAACCCTAGGGAGCAGTACTTC. Its translation is CASSLWMGGNPREQYF.

This clone has a handful of counts. This chain joins TRBV5-4 and TRBJ1-2; 7 bases are a match to TRBD1. The germline gives CDR1 SGHNT, CDR2 YYREEE (reference sequence). V lost 4 bases to trimming and J lost 8 bases; unmatched junction nucleotides: 8. This CDR3 comprises 13 residues. The CDR3 sequence: CASSPRQGRGYTF. CDR3 sequence (DNA): TGTGCCAGCAGCCCTCGACAGGGAAGGGGCTACACCTTC. Using reference TRBV5-4 and TRBJ1-2 for the parts outside the CDR3, the full variable domain is ETGVTQSPTHLIKTRGQQVTLRCSSQSGHNTVSWYQQALGQGPQFIFQYYREEENGRGNFPPRFSGLQFPNYSSELNVNALELDDSALYLCASSPRQGRGYTFGSGTRLTVV.

V and J are TRBV18 and TRBJ1-5; the match to TRBD1 covers 7 bases. The germline CDR1 and CDR2 sequences are KGHSH and LQKENI. This CDR3 comprises 16 residues. The trim removed 3 bases at V and 5 bases at J, leaving 10 bases unmatched. CDR3 protein: CASSPGLRQGDQPQHF. The CDR3 DNA reads as TGTGCCAGCTCACCCGGGCTACGGCAGGGGGATCAGCCCCAGCATTTT.

The chain uses TRBV20-1 and TRBJ2-3; maybe TRBD1 (6 bases). The V gene lost 3 bases and the J gene lost 10 bases, with 11 bases spanning the gap. The length of the CDR3 is 11 residues. The germline V gene encodes CDR1 DFQATT and CDR2 SNEGSKA (reference sequence). CDR3 sequence: CSASPEGAQYF. The CDR3 nucleotides read TGCAGTGCTAGCCCCGAGGGGGCGCAGTATTTT.

The V gene is TRBV12-5, the J gene TRBJ2-7, with 7 bases identical to TRBD1. This CDR3 comprises 16 residues. Germline V gene lookup returns CDR1 LGHNT and CDR2 FRNRAP. The V and J ends lost 0 bases and 4 bases, in that order; junction bases with no gene match: 9. CDR3 bases: TGTGCTAGTGGTTTGGTACTGTCAGGGGGATGGTACGAGCAGTACTTC. Protein product: CASGLVLSGGWYEQYF.

This chain links TRBV6-5 with TRBJ1-6; 8 bases are shared with TRBD1. CDR1 MNHEY and CDR2 SVGAGI come from the germline V gene. The CDR3 covers 13 residues. Trimming removed 6 bases from V and 14 bases from J; junction bases left unmatched: 9. The CDR3 DNA sequence: TGTGCCAGCAGCAACGGGGACAGGAGAACCCTCCACTTT. It translates to CASSNGDRRTLHF.

This chain uses TRBV5-5 with TRBJ1-1; 8 positions agree with TRBD1. V was pared by 4 bases and J by 5 bases, with 10 bases of the junction left unmatched. This CDR3 contains 15 residues. Germline loops: CDR1 SGHKS, CDR2 YYEKEE (reference sequence). This CDR3 is CASSPLTGEGTEAFF. CDR3 DNA: TGTGCCAGCAGCCCCCTGACAGGGGAAGGGACTGAAGCTTTCTTT.

The chain employs TRBV28 and TRBJ1-3, with D uncertain. Trimming took off 2 bases at V and 4 bases at J, with 6 bases between the two ends. In germline, CDR1 is MDHEN, CDR2 SYDVKM. The CDR3 covers 13 residues. CDR3: CASSLTRGNTIYF. CDR3 nucleotides: TGTGCCAGCAGTTTAACCAGGGGAAACACCATATATTTT.

V is TRBV7-2 and J is TRBJ2-1; TRBD1 is a possible D gene (6 bases). Germline V gives CDR1 SGHTA, CDR2 FQGNSA. V dropped 4 bases and J dropped 7 bases, with 14 bases sitting between them. The CDR3 runs to 14 residues. CDR3 sequence: CASSYFRGGNEQFF. CDR3 in DNA: TGTGCCAGCAGCTACTTCAGAGGGGGAAATGAGCAGTTCTTC.

This rearrangement joins TRBV7-3 to TRBJ2-1; TRBD2 is a possible D gene (6 bases). The CDR3 loop spans 14 amino acids. The germline gives CDR1 SGHTA, CDR2 FQGTGA. V was trimmed by 4 bases and J by 4 bases, leaving 11 bases between them. CDR3 sequence reads: CASSSISGYNEQFF. The DNA for the CDR3 is TGTGCCAGCAGCTCCATCAGCGGGTACAATGAGCAGTTCTTC.

V and J are TRBV7-2 and TRBJ2-3; D uncertain. Trimming shortened V by 5 bases and J by 2 bases, and 5 bases separated the two germline ends. Per the germline V gene, CDR1 is SGHTA and CDR2 is FQGNSA. The CDR3 contains 12 residues. DNA of the CDR3: TGTGCCAGCAGCCCGTTCACAGATACGCAGTATTTT. This codes for CASSPFTDTQYF.

The V gene is TRBV27, the J gene TRBJ1-5, with 7 bases matching TRBD1. CDR1 is MNHEY, CDR2 SMNVEV, per germline (reference sequence). V was clipped by 6 bases and J by 6 bases; unmatched bases: 11. CDR3 size: 15 residues. The CDR3 DNA follows: TGTGCCAGCAGCCCCTACAGGGGAGTATTTCAGCCCCAGCATTTT. Protein sequence: CASSPYRGVFQPQHF.

The gene calls are TRBV11-2 and TRBJ2-2; 7 bases map to TRBD1. The germline CDR1 and CDR2 sequences are SGHAT and FQNNGV. V lost 5 bases, J lost 4 bases, and 4 bases stayed unmatched. CDR3 length: 14 residues. The CDR3 nucleotides read TGTGCCAGCAGCGCATACAGGGGCACCGGGGAGCTGTTTTTT. It specifies CASSAYRGTGELFF.

The rearrangement links TRBV4-3 to TRBJ2-3; 7 positions match TRBD2. The germline V gene encodes CDR1 LGHNA and CDR2 YSLEER. V shed 0 bases and J 4 bases; nucleotides not matched to a gene: 7. This CDR3 contains 16 residues. Here the CDR3 reads CASSQDTGGSADTQYF. The CDR3 coding sequence is TGCGCCAGCAGCCAAGATACGGGCGGGAGTGCAGATACGCAGTATTTT.